This T cell receptor (beta chain) appears in the sequencing data of a study of regulatory T cells in long-lasting Graves disease. With iRepertoire HTBI primers and Arm-PCR of CDR3 regions, TCR beta libraries were built. TCRdb ran MiXCR on the multiplex PCR reads and lists one entry per CDR3 protein. This sample carries 350,000 to 500,000 distinct CDR3 sequences, 16% of them seen once, and the ten largest clones take approximately 12%. The CDR3 has 12 amino acids. V shed 5 bases and J shed 8 bases, with 10 bases lying between them. CDR1 SNHLY and CDR2 FYNNEI come from the germline V gene. This clonotype has more than one count but fewer than ten. The time point denotes: newly diagnosed GD, antithyroid drugs for less than 3 months. Scientists built the TCR library using RNA that was extracted from PBMCs. The sample also formed part of further work on T cells in Graves' hyperthyroidism and ophthalmopathy. From that report: Patients having uncontrolled infection, another autoimmune disease, pregnancy or lactation were not included. HTBI primers were used for first-round RT-PCR of the TCR CDR3. Blood shared most expanded thyroid clonotypes above 0.001. A model of 13 V-J features distinguished ophthalmopathy from stable hyperthyroidism.

Material: peripheral blood mononuclear cells (PBMCs), obtained at new diagnosis, from a patient treated with antithyroid drugs. The receptor's source is a woman aged 30 to 39 with Graves disease. The chain combines TRBV2 with TRBJ1-3; no definite D call. CDR3 amino acids: CASSNKGHTIYF. The CDR3 DNA follows: TGTGCCAGCAGTAATAAGGGTCACACCATATATTTT.